These 29 T cell receptor beta chains came from one sample sequenced in a study of regulatory T cells in long-lasting Graves disease. As to time point: newly diagnosed GD, antithyroid drugs for less than 3 months. PBMC-extracted RNA yielded the TCR library. The authors built TCR beta libraries using iRepertoire HTBI primers and Arm-PCR of CDR3 regions. TCRdb reprocessed the multiplex PCR reads via MiXCR and lists one record per CDR3 protein. The sample records roughly 560,000 distinct CDR3 sequences, about 16% being singletons. The same data also contributed to another study, on T cells in Graves' hyperthyroidism and ophthalmopathy.

The sample was peripheral blood mononuclear cells (PBMCs), taken at new diagnosis, from a patient treated with antithyroid drugs. The receptors originated from a woman aged 35 to 60 with Graves disease.

This clonotype has at least ten counts. The chain links TRBV20-1 to TRBJ1-4, with unresolved D. Germline assignment: CDR1 DFQATT and CDR2 SNEGSKA (reference sequence). This CDR3 region has 13 residues. The V gene lost 4 bases and the J gene lost 3 bases, with 9 bases spanning the gap. CDR3 DNA: TGCAGTGCTATGGAGGTTTCTAATGAAAAACTGTTTTTT. This translates into CSAMEVSNEKLFF.

Remarks on this clonotype: Lacking the conserved final phenylalanine or tryptophan, this CDR3 likely reflects a read error. The DNA is omitted, as the CDR3 cannot be located on it reliably, and the CDR3 follows TCRdb's listing. This chain connects TRBV28 to TRBJ2-7; the table's D call, TRBD1, was not checked against the DNA. The germline V gene encodes CDR1 MDHEN and CDR2 SYDVKM. The CDR3 is 11 residues long, ends included. The CDR3: CASSLCIPGGD.

This clonotype was seen a few times. The chain has TRBV7-2 and TRBJ2-1; D perhaps matches TRBD1 (5 bases). In germline, CDR1 is SGHTA, CDR2 FQGNSA. There are 10 residues in the CDR3. V lost 11 bases and J 6 bases, leaving 8 bases between the germline ends. The CDR3 protein is CAYGANEQFF. The CDR3 DNA follows: TGTGCCTATGGGGCCAATGAGCAGTTCTTC.

Concerning this clonotype itself: This likely comes from a read error, as the CDR3 has no conserved phenylalanine or tryptophan at its end. The chain has TRBV27 and TRBJ1-5; 7 bases are shared with TRBD1. Germline V gene data show CDR1 as MNHEY and CDR2 as SMNVEV (reference sequence). The CDR3 runs to 14 residues. V shed 6 bases and J 11 bases; nucleotides not matched to a gene: 13. The chain's CDR3 is CASRPPGQHSTQHS. The DNA for the CDR3 is TGTGCCAGCAGGCCACCGGGACAGCACTCGACCCAGCATTCT.

A few counts support this clonotype. The V and J genes are TRBV18 and TRBJ1-2, with a weak D call TRBD1 (6 bases). Trimming stripped 3 bases from V and 1 base from J, with 18 bases between. Looked up from germline, CDR1 is KGHSH and CDR2 is LQKENI. The CDR3 runs to 17 residues. CDR3 sequence reads: CASSPEGGPTYNYGYTF. The CDR3 DNA sequence: TGTGCCAGCTCACCGGAAGGGGGGCCCACGTATAACTATGGCTACACCTTC.

As to this clonotype: Given a much more abundant clone one base away, this may be a read error. The V call is TRBV12-3 or TRBV12-4, the J call TRBJ2-5; TRBD2 matches 15 bases. CDR3 length: 14 residues. The CDR3 DNA is TGTGCCACCGGACTAGCGGGGGGGCGCGAGACCCAGTGCTTC. Its translation is CATGLAGGRETQCF.

This clonotype was seen ten or more times. The chain is built from TRBV7-9 and TRBJ1-1, with D perhaps matching TRBD1 (5 bases). Trimming stripped 4 bases from V and 3 bases from J, with 15 bases between. This CDR3 is 15 amino acids long. Per germline, CDR1 SEHNR and CDR2 FQNEAQ (reference sequence). The CDR3 is CASSYGKGWDTEAFF. The DNA of the CDR3 is TGTGCCAGCAGCTACGGGAAGGGGTGGGACACTGAAGCTTTCTTT.

This clonotype was seen at least ten times. The chain employs TRBV6-1 and TRBJ2-7, with 9 bases lining up with TRBD1. In germline, CDR1 is MNHNS, CDR2 SASEGT. The V and J ends lost 8 bases and 4 bases, in that order; junction bases with no gene match: 0. The CDR3 is made up of 11 amino acids. As DNA, the CDR3 is TGTGCCAGCGGGACAGGGTACGAGCAGTACTTC. Amino acids: CASGTGYEQYF.

This clonotype was seen ten or more times. The rearrangement joins TRBV20-1 to TRBJ2-7, with 12 bases fitting TRBD2. The CDR3 has 15 residues. V dropped 2 bases and J dropped 4; count of bases not matched to a gene: 6. The germline CDR1 and CDR2 sequences are DFQATT and SNEGSKA (reference sequence). CDR3: CSARSPSGGAYEQYF. CDR3 coding DNA: TGCAGTGCTAGAAGCCCTAGCGGGGGGGCGTACGAGCAGTACTTC.

The chain is built from TRBV3-1 and TRBJ2-1, with 10 bases aligning to TRBD2. CDR3 length equals 16 residues. The V segment lost 4 bases and the J segment 8 bases; nucleotides outside the gene matches: 11. Germline CDR1 is LGHDT and CDR2 is YNNKEL (reference sequence). The CDR3 sequence is CASSPTRVAGGYEQFF. The CDR3 coding sequence is TGTGCCAGCAGCCCCACCCGTGTAGCGGGGGGCTATGAGCAGTTCTTC.

The CDR3 loop is CASRPLRMNTEAFF. CDR3 DNA sequence: TGCGCCAGCAGACCACTGCGTATGAACACTGAAGCTTTCTTT. J is TRBJ1-1 and V is TRBV4-1, with D unclear. In germline, CDR1 is MGHRA, CDR2 YSYEKL. The CDR3 is 14 amino acids. The germline V and J ends were trimmed by 6 bases and 0 bases, with 11 bases remaining between them.

This clonotype has just a few counts. The chain's CDR3 is CSASPPPGTSGGGAYNEQFF. DNA for the CDR3: TGCAGTGCTAGTCCGCCGCCCGGGACTAGCGGGGGGGGGGCCTACAATGAGCAGTTCTTC. The V gene is TRBV20-1, the J gene TRBJ2-1; TRBD2 matches at 16 bases. J gave up 2 bases and V 3 bases, and 13 bases lay outside the gene matches. CDR1 is DFQATT, CDR2 SNEGSKA, per germline (reference sequence). The CDR3 covers 20 residues.

This clonotype was seen a handful of times. The chain employs TRBV3-1 and TRBJ2-5, with 7 bases lining up with TRBD1. The CDR3 is 16 amino acids. Germline CDR1 LGHDT, CDR2 YNNKEL (reference sequence). V lost 2 bases to trimming and J lost 4 bases; unmatched junction nucleotides: 10. Written as DNA, the CDR3 is TGTGCCAGCAGCCAATTAGGAGACAGGGAGATAGAGACCCAGTACTTC. The encoded protein is CASSQLGDREIETQYF.

This clonotype has at least ten counts. This rearrangement joins TRBV10-3 to TRBJ2-7, with D perhaps TRBD1 (6 bases). CDR1 is ENHRY, CDR2 SYGVKD, per germline. The CDR3 length is 16 residues. The V end lost 0 bases, the J end lost 7 bases, and 19 bases lay between the germline ends. CDR3 sequence reads: CAISESAGRQELEQYF. CDR3 sequence (DNA): TGTGCCATCAGTGAGTCGGCTGGGAGACAGGAATTGGAGCAGTACTTC.

At least ten counts were recorded for this clonotype. V and J are TRBV2 and TRBJ2-7, with a tentative D call TRBD2 (6 bases). CDR1 SNHLY and CDR2 FYNNEI come from the germline V gene. This CDR3 region has 17 residues. V gave up 6 bases and J gave up 0 bases, with 21 bases separating them. The CDR3 loop is CASSTTGGYASSYEQYF. Here the CDR3 DNA reads TGTGCCAGCAGCACCACTGGGGGGTACGCCAGCTCCTACGAGCAGTACTTC.

This clonotype appeared a few times. V and J are TRBV12-3 or TRBV12-4 and TRBJ2-1; 14 bases map to TRBD2. Unmatched junction bases numbered 4, after V lost 0 bases and J lost 6 bases. The CDR3 covers 17 residues. CDR3 bases: TGTGCCAGCAGTTTAGCTAGACTAGCGGGGGGGTCCAATGAGCAGTTCTTC. Its protein is CASSLARLAGGSNEQFF.

This clonotype was seen a handful of times. This chain uses TRBV27 with TRBJ1-4, with a weak D call TRBD1 (5 bases). Germline V gene lookup returns CDR1 MNHEY and CDR2 SMNVEV (reference sequence). This CDR3 has 16 amino acids. Trimming pared 3 bases from V and 0 bases from J, leaving 11 bases between. CDR3 loop: CASSLTGTATNEKLFF. In nucleotides, the CDR3 is TGTGCCAGCAGTTTGACCGGGACGGCAACTAATGAAAAACTGTTTTTT. The variable domain in full, with the rest retrieved from reference TRBV27 and TRBJ1-4, is EAQVTQNPRYLITVTGKKLTVTCSQNMNHEYMSWYRQDPGLGLRQIYYSMNVEVTDKGDVPEGYKVSRKEKRNFPLILESPSPNQTSLYFCASSLTGTATNEKLFFGSGTQLSVL.

The table lists this clonotype with many counts. The chain couples TRBV6-1 to TRBJ1-1; possibly TRBD1 for D (5 bases). V lost 7 bases to trimming and J lost 1 base, with 13 bases between them. This CDR3 spans 14 amino acids. CDR1 is MNHNS and CDR2 is SASEGT in the germline V gene. This chain's CDR3 is CASTLMTENTEAFF. In DNA, the CDR3 is TGTGCCAGCACTTTAATGACAGAGAACACTGAAGCTTTCTTT.

This clonotype appeared a few times. The rearrangement joins TRBV7-9 to TRBJ2-1, with D perhaps TRBD1 (6 bases). The V gene's germline CDR1 is SEHNR and CDR2 FQNEAQ (reference sequence). The CDR3 is 16 residues long. Trimming stripped 5 bases from V and 2 bases from J, with 16 bases between. This CDR3 is CASSRTGSKAYNEQFF. The CDR3 DNA is TGTGCCAGCAGCCGAACAGGGAGTAAGGCCTACAATGAGCAGTTCTTC.

This clonotype has a count of ten or more. This CDR3 reads CASRGLAGGYNEQFF. The CDR3 nucleotides read TGTGCCAGCAGAGGACTAGCGGGGGGGTATAATGAGCAGTTCTTC. V usage is TRBV2 and J usage is TRBJ2-1, with 15 bases aligning to TRBD2. Germline CDR1 reads SNHLY; CDR2 reads FYNNEI. Unmatched junction bases numbered 4, after V lost 6 bases and J lost 7 bases. There are 15 residues in the CDR3. Full variable domain (outside the CDR3, taken from reference TRBV2 and TRBJ2-1): EPEVTQTPSHQVTQMGQEVILRCVPISNHLYFYWYRQILGQKVEFLVSFYNNEISEKSEIFDDQFSVERPDGSNFTLKIRSTKLEDSAMYFCASRGLAGGYNEQFFGPGTRLTVL.

This clonotype was counted ten times or more. The CDR3 is CSAHAGGAADTQYF. CDR3 in DNA: TGCAGTGCCCACGCGGGGGGGGCCGCAGATACGCAGTATTTT. This rearrangement joins TRBV20-1 to TRBJ2-3, with TRBD2 identical over 9 bases. The germline CDR1 and CDR2 sequences are DFQATT and SNEGSKA (reference sequence). J gave up 4 bases and V 6 bases, and 8 bases lay outside the gene matches. The CDR3 is 14 amino acids.

This sequence joins TRBV19 and TRBJ2-1, with TRBD2 matching 9 bases. The CDR3 runs to 15 residues. Germline assignment: CDR1 LNHDA and CDR2 SQIVND (reference sequence). V trimming: 3 bases; J trimming: 2 bases; junction bases outside the gene matches: 2. The CDR3 sequence is CASSISGGPYNEQFF. The CDR3 DNA follows: TGTGCCAGTAGTATCAGCGGGGGGCCCTACAATGAGCAGTTCTTC.

In this sample, this clonotype turned up many times. The chain uses TRBV11-1 and TRBJ2-1; no firm D call. The CDR3 contains 13 residues. Trimming removed 3 bases from V and 6 bases from J, with 9 bases in between. The germline gives CDR1 SGHAT, CDR2 FQDESV (reference sequence). The CDR3 is CASSFLASNEQFF. The CDR3 DNA is TGTGCCAGCAGCTTCTTGGCATCCAATGAGCAGTTCTTC.

This clonotype was observed many times. V and J are TRBV10-3 and TRBJ1-3; 7 nucleotides match TRBD1. CDR1 and CDR2 (germline): ENHRY, SYGVKD. The V gene end was trimmed by 4 bases and the J gene end by 0 bases; junction bases not matched to a gene: 0. The CDR3 has 14 amino acids. The CDR3 is CAISAGGSGNTIYF. The CDR3 DNA reads TGTGCCATCAGTGCAGGGGGCTCTGGAAACACCATATATTTT.

This clonotype appeared a few times. A clone one base away is much larger, so this may be a read error. Lacking the conserved final phenylalanine or tryptophan, this CDR3 likely reflects a read error. This chain links TRBV7-8 with TRBJ1-2; D perhaps matches TRBD1 (6 bases). CDR1 SGHVS and CDR2 FQNEAQ come from the germline V gene. V lost 4 bases to trimming and J lost 5 bases, with 11 bases between them. CDR3 size: 13 residues. CDR3 in amino acids: CASSSGGEYGYTC. As DNA, the CDR3 is TGTGCCAGCAGCTCGGGGGGCGAATATGGCTACACCTGC.

V gene TRBV27 combines with J gene TRBJ2-7; TRBD1 matches 7 bases. With V trimmed by 4 bases and J by 6 bases, 6 bases remained unmatched. CDR1 and CDR2 (germline): MNHEY, SMNVEV (reference sequence). The CDR3 is 13 residues long. The CDR3 DNA reads as TGTGCCAGCAGTTACGGGACAGCTGCCGAGCAGTACTTC. This encodes CASSYGTAAEQYF.

The sample holds many counts of this clonotype. This chain joins TRBV6-2 or TRBV6-3 and TRBJ2-1, with D tentatively TRBD2 (6 bases). V gave up 0 bases and J gave up 6 bases, with 9 bases separating them. The CDR3 runs to 14 residues. The germline V gene has CDR1 MNHEY and CDR2 SVGEGT. The CDR3 region has the DNA TGTGCCAGCAGTTACTCGCGGGACCTCAATGAGCAGTTCTTC. It codes for CASSYSRDLNEQFF.

This clonotype has only a few counts. V gene TRBV12-3 or TRBV12-4 combines with J gene TRBJ1-5, with D possibly TRBD1 on 6 matching bases. Trimming removed 6 bases from V and 5 bases from J, with 17 bases in between. The CDR3 totals 15 residues. CDR3 loop: CASRTTGIGDQPQHF. The CDR3 DNA follows: TGTGCCAGCAGGACTACAGGGATTGGCGATCAGCCCCAGCATTTT.

The sample holds many counts of this clonotype. The chain employs TRBV5-1 and TRBJ1-1; 7 nucleotides agree with TRBD1. Germline V gene sequence: CDR1 SGHRS, CDR2 YFSETQ. With V trimmed by 6 bases and J by 4 bases, 12 bases remained unmatched. This CDR3 has 15 amino acids. This CDR3 reads CASTQGGTAPTEAFF. The CDR3, as DNA: TGCGCCAGCACACAAGGTGGGACAGCCCCCACTGAAGCTTTCTTT.